This T cell receptor (beta chain) was identified in a study of blood T cell repertoires in COVID-19. For the study at large: Samples representing acute and convalescent COVID-19 were sourced from the United States, Italy and Spain. PBMCs, B-cell-depleted T cells, or T cells provided the cDNA or gDNA that made up the material.

In this sample, this clone turned up a few times. Per the original data handling: Amplifying reference gene primers gave estimates of nucleated cell counts. The data were produced by immunoSEQ multiplex PCR, yet TCRdb's version contains in-frame clones alone and is incomplete. For V, J and clone size, that table is used; D and trimming come from the DNA. The data contain some 220,000 clones, over 75% of them seen just once; the ten biggest clones take up 9.5% to 15%. V shed 1 base and J shed 2 bases, with 11 bases lying between them. The CDR3 is made up of 16 amino acids. Germline CDR1 SGHTA, CDR2 FQGNSA.

V is TRBV7-2 and J is TRBJ2-2; D not certain. Sequencing was carried out using peripheral blood. This receptor was obtained from a human donor in a cohort sampled during active COVID-19. CDR3 residues: CASSLVRRPNTGELFF. The CDR3 DNA reads as TGTGCCAGCAGCTTAGTTCGGAGACCCAACACCGGGGAGCTGTTTTTT.